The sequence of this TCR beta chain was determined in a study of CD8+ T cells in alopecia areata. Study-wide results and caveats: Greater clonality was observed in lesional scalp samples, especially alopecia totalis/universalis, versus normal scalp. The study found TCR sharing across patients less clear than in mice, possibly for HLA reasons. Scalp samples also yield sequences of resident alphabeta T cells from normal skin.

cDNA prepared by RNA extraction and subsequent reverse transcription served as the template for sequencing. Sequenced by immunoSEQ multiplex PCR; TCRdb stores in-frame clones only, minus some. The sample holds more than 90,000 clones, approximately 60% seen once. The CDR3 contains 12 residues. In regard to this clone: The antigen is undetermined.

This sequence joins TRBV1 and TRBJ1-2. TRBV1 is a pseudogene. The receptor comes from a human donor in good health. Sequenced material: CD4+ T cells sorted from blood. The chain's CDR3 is CTMRGSNYGYTF. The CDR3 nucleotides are TGCACCATGAGGGGATCTAACTATGGCTACACCTTC.